The present entry profiles one TCR beta chain with its context. What it recognizes is unknown. This CDR3 has 15 amino acids. The V gene end was trimmed by 4 bases and the J gene end by 4 bases; junction bases not matched to a gene: 6. The V gene's germline CDR1 is LGHNA and CDR2 YSLEER. Both 60 Vbeta primers and 13 Jbeta primers went into the PCR. The table came from immunoSEQ multiplex PCR; TCRdb's copy has only in-frame clones and leaves some out. Of 150,000 to 160,000 clones in the sample, 70% to 80% were seen once. This entry belongs to a study of cytomegalovirus exposure and HLA in healthy donors. For the study at large: Among roughly 190 million T cells, an earlier analysis found about 100 million unique TCR beta sequences. Regarding the study as a whole: In vitro work confirmed that three CMV-associated chains recognize CMV antigens.

The specimen sequenced was PBMCs. The gene calls are TRBV4-3 and TRBJ1-1, with 10 nucleotides matching TRBD1. The origin of this receptor is a man aged 25-45 years in good health and CMV-seropositive. The CDR3 spells CASSPTGGGGTEAFF. In nucleotides, the CDR3 is TGCGCCAGCAGCCCGACAGGGGGCGGAGGCACTGAAGCTTTCTTT.